These 31 T cell receptor beta chains originate from one sample sequenced in a study of blood T cell repertoires in COVID-19 (dated by TCRdb to about 2020). The protocol used for the library was the immunoSEQ multiplex PCR assay. Sourced from immuneACCESS, this table was stored by TCRdb with only in-frame sequences that have V and J called. A share of the clones is absent; for the studies checked, an unresolved V gene accounts for under half, and the remainder has no known explanation. This sample comprises around 200,000 clones, about 88% of them detected only once. In total, the top ten clones hold more than 4% of the sample. Sequencing was done on a sample of PBMCs or T cells enriched from blood (not recorded which). These receptors all come from a woman aged 25 to 39 who had been exposed to COVID-19.

V is TRBV6-5 and J is TRBJ2-1, with D possibly matching TRBD1 (5 bases). This CDR3 spans 14 amino acids. Trimming took off 2 bases at V and 9 bases at J, with 14 bases between the two ends. Germline assignment: CDR1 MNHEY and CDR2 SVGAGI. CDR3 sequence reads: CASSYGLGVGEQFF. In nucleotides, the CDR3 is TGTGCCAGCAGTTACGGGCTAGGGGTAGGTGAGCAGTTCTTC.

The gene calls are TRBV27 and TRBJ1-1, with D possibly being TRBD1 (6 bases). V shed 5 bases and J shed 4 bases, with 17 bases lying between them. CDR1 is MNHEY, CDR2 SMNVEV, per germline (reference sequence). This CDR3 is built from 15 residues. CDR3 nucleotides: TGTGCCAGCAGTCAAACCGGGGGGCCGGTCACTGAAGCTTTCTTT. Amino acid sequence: CASSQTGGPVTEAFF.

The CDR3 sequence is CASSLRTGGTEAFF. CDR3 nucleotide sequence: TGTGCCAGCAGCCTCCGGACAGGGGGCACTGAAGCTTTCTTT. This chain links TRBV6-2 or TRBV6-3 with TRBJ1-1, with 10 nucleotides matching TRBD1. V shed 6 bases and J 4 bases; nucleotides not matched to a gene: 5. Germline V gives CDR1 MNHEY, CDR2 SVGEGT. The CDR3 contains 14 residues.

The chain employs TRBV5-1 and TRBJ2-7; D possibly corresponds to TRBD1 (5 bases). This CDR3 is 19 amino acids long. CDR1 SGHRS and CDR2 YFSETQ come from the germline V gene. V shed 2 bases and J shed 2 bases, with 26 bases lying between them. Here the CDR3 DNA reads TGCGCCAGCAGCTTCTCCGGAACAACCAGACAGACAGTCGCCTACGAGCAGTACTTC. Translation gives CASSFSGTTRQTVAYEQYF.

The chain is built from TRBV5-1 and TRBJ2-2, with TRBD2 matching over 8 bases. V trimming: 4 bases; J trimming: 3 bases; junction bases outside the gene matches: 2. CDR1 and CDR2 from the germline V gene are SGHRS and YFSETQ. The CDR3 consists of 14 residues. CDR3 protein: CASSPGGYTGELFF. Written as DNA, the CDR3 is TGCGCCAGCAGCCCGGGGGGGTACACCGGGGAGCTGTTTTTT.

The genes are TRBV6-5 and TRBJ1-5, with 11 bases identical to TRBD1. The CDR3 length is 15 residues. The V gene end was trimmed by 2 bases and the J gene end by 6 bases; junction bases not matched to a gene: 3. The germline V gene has CDR1 MNHEY and CDR2 SVGAGI. The CDR3 region is CASSYRGTGGQPQHF. DNA of the CDR3: TGTGCCAGCAGTTACCGAGGGACAGGGGGTCAGCCCCAGCATTTT.

This clone was detected only once. V is TRBV2 and J is TRBJ2-7; D is possibly TRBD2 (6 bases). Germline CDR1 SNHLY, CDR2 FYNNEI. The V end was cut by 1 base, the J end by 0 bases, with 13 bases between. The CDR3 runs 16 residues. The CDR3 DNA follows: TGTGCCAGCAGTGAAGTCGGGGGTCCTCGCTCCTACGAGCAGTACTTC. Its protein is CASSEVGGPRSYEQYF. The full variable domain, in which reference TRBV2 and TRBJ2-7 provide the parts outside the CDR3, is EPEVTQTPSHQVTQMGQEVILRCVPISNHLYFYWYRQILGQKVEFLVSFYNNEISEKSEIFDDQFSVERPDGSNFTLKIRSTKLEDSAMYFCASSEVGGPRSYEQYFGPGTRLTVT.

The chain uses TRBV7-9 and TRBJ2-1; 7 positions match TRBD2. This CDR3 region has 15 residues. Germline CDR1 reads SEHNR; CDR2 reads FQNEAQ (reference sequence). V shed 4 bases, J shed 1 base, and the junction held 4 bases outside the gene matches. DNA for the CDR3: TGTGCCAGCAGCTCCTCGGGGGGATCCTACAATGAGCAGTTCTTC. It translates to CASSSSGGSYNEQFF.

This clone was found a few times. The chain joins TRBV24-1 to TRBJ2-7; TRBD1 matches 10 bases. Trimming cost V 6 bases and J 4 bases; bases outside gene matches: 14. CDR3 length equals 17 residues. Germline V gene lookup returns CDR1 KGHDR and CDR2 SFDVKD. The CDR3 spells CATSQPGQGNGVYEQYF. In nucleotides, the CDR3 is TGTGCCACCAGTCAACCGGGACAGGGGAACGGGGTTTACGAGCAGTACTTC.

CDR3 DNA: TGTGCCACCGGGAGGGGAGAGACCCAGTACTTC. Translation gives CATGRGETQYF. J is TRBJ2-5 and V is TRBV24-1; 7 nucleotides align to TRBD2. This CDR3 comprises 11 residues. The germline gives CDR1 KGHDR, CDR2 SFDVKD. The J segment lost 4 bases and the V segment lost 9 bases, leaving 1 base of the junction unmatched.

The V and J genes are TRBV7-9 and TRBJ2-7; 10 bases are shared with TRBD1. This CDR3 has 15 amino acids. Germline loops: CDR1 SEHNR, CDR2 FQNEAQ (reference sequence). Trimming cost V 5 bases and J 5 bases; bases outside gene matches: 9. The CDR3 region is CASSPGTGAWNEQYF. Written as DNA, the CDR3 is TGTGCCAGCAGCCCTGGGACAGGGGCTTGGAACGAGCAGTACTTC.

The chain employs TRBV5-1 and TRBJ1-4; TRBD1 matches 7 bases. The CDR3 has 14 residues. Germline loops: CDR1 SGHRS, CDR2 YFSETQ. The V segment lost 0 bases and the J segment 10 bases; nucleotides outside the gene matches: 6. Here the CDR3 DNA reads TGCGCCAGCAGCTTGGAAGGGGGCATTCGAAAACTGTTTTTT. It translates to CASSLEGGIRKLFF.

The rearrangement joins TRBV6-4 to TRBJ2-4; tentative D call: TRBD2 (5 bases). This CDR3 is 13 amino acids long. Trimming took 4 bases from V and 8 from J, leaving 12 bases between them. Germline values: CDR1 MRHNA, CDR2 SNTAGT. Here the CDR3 DNA reads TGTGCCAGCAGTGGAGGGATCGGGGACATTCAGTACTTC. Translation gives CASSGGIGDIQYF.

J is TRBJ1-6 and V is TRBV12-5; D is undetermined. Per the germline V gene, CDR1 is LGHNT and CDR2 is FRNRAP. Trimming left V 1 base short and J 10 bases short, with 11 bases between. The CDR3 runs 14 residues. This chain's CDR3 is CASGLGEARSPLHF. Here the CDR3 DNA reads TGTGCTAGTGGTTTGGGGGAGGCTCGGTCACCCCTCCACTTT.

This clone was counted once. CDR3 in amino acids: CASGTGYGYTF. In nucleotides, the CDR3 is TGTGCCAGCGGGACAGGCTATGGCTACACCTTC. V gene TRBV2 combines with J gene TRBJ1-2, with 8 bases lining up with TRBD1. The CDR3 totals 11 residues. Germline V CDR1 and CDR2: SNHLY, FYNNEI. Trimming took 8 bases from V and 4 from J; bases not matched to a gene: 0.

V usage is TRBV3-1 (or the pseudogene TRBV3-2) and J usage is TRBJ2-7, with a possible D match to TRBD2 (6 bases). CDR3 size: 15 residues. Germline CDR1 LGHDT, CDR2 YNNKEL (reference sequence). V shed 7 bases and J shed 2 bases, with 18 bases lying between them. The CDR3 sequence is CASTLSGTAPYEQYF. The CDR3 DNA reads as TGTGCCAGCACACTATCCGGGACTGCCCCCTACGAGCAGTACTTC.

The chain links TRBV3-1 (or the pseudogene TRBV3-2) to TRBJ2-1, with 10 bases fitting TRBD2. The CDR3 sequence is 15 residues long. Germline CDR1 reads LGHDT; CDR2 reads YNNKEL (reference sequence). Unmatched junction bases numbered 6, after V lost 4 bases and J lost 6 bases. In DNA form, the CDR3 reads TGTGCCAGCAGCCCCCAGTTAGCGGGGGGCAATGAGCAGTTCTTC. Encoded protein: CASSPQLAGGNEQFF.

The J gene is TRBJ2-1, the V gene TRBV4-2; TRBD1 agrees at 11 bases. The CDR3 length is 18 residues. Germline CDR1 is LGHNA and CDR2 is YNFKEQ. J was trimmed by 4 bases and V by 0 bases; bases with no gene match: 8. CDR3 protein: CASSQDSPGTGGYNEQFF. The CDR3, as DNA: TGTGCCAGCAGCCAAGATTCGCCCGGGACAGGGGGTTACAATGAGCAGTTCTTC.

This rearrangement joins TRBV2 to TRBJ1-5; D is unclear. The CDR3 consists of 14 residues. Looked up from germline, CDR1 is SNHLY and CDR2 is FYNNEI. V gave up 7 bases and J gave up 0 bases, with 10 bases separating them. The CDR3 here is CASTGGNSNQPQHF. The CDR3 coding sequence is TGTGCCAGCACGGGAGGGAATAGCAATCAGCCCCAGCATTTT.

This clone appeared once. V usage is TRBV29-1 and J usage is TRBJ2-1; TRBD1 agrees at 7 bases. Germline CDR1 SQVTM, CDR2 ANQGSEA. The CDR3 loop spans 14 amino acids. The V gene end was trimmed by 2 bases and the J gene end by 4 bases; junction bases not matched to a gene: 5. CDR3 bases: TGCAGCGTTGAATTTCCACAGGGGTACAATGAGCAGTTCTTC. Protein sequence: CSVEFPQGYNEQFF.

V and J are TRBV2 and TRBJ2-3, with a possible D match to TRBD2 (5 bases). The CDR3 has 14 residues. Germline values: CDR1 SNHLY, CDR2 FYNNEI. V was pared by 7 bases and J by 1 base, with 12 bases between. The CDR3 spells CASNVARGTDTQYF. The CDR3 DNA reads TGTGCCAGCAATGTAGCGCGGGGCACAGATACGCAGTATTTT.

This chain joins TRBV18 and TRBJ2-5; TRBD2 might be the D (6 bases). With 5 bases removed from V and 5 bases from J, the gap between germline ends came to 12 bases. CDR1 is KGHSH and CDR2 is LQKENI in the germline V gene. This CDR3 contains 13 residues. CDR3 sequence: CASSGGTSETQYF. The CDR3 DNA reads TGTGCCAGCTCAGGCGGGACTTCGGAGACCCAGTACTTC.

Only one count was recorded for this clone. This rearrangement joins TRBV9 to TRBJ1-1; TRBD1 matches at 7 bases. The germline V gene encodes CDR1 SGDLS and CDR2 YYNGEE. Germline trimming cut 4 bases from V and 1 base from J; bases unmatched to any gene: 4. The CDR3 contains 14 residues. The CDR3 loop is CASSPGGGNTEAFF. CDR3 sequence (DNA): TGTGCCAGCAGCCCAGGGGGAGGGAACACTGAAGCTTTCTTT.

The chain joins TRBV11-3 to TRBJ1-4, with D uncertain. Germline V gives CDR1 SGHNT, CDR2 YENEEA. This CDR3 contains 13 residues. Trimming shortened V by 1 base and J by 10 bases, and 10 bases separated the two germline ends. This CDR3 is CASSLAEEGKLFF. DNA of the CDR3: TGTGCCAGCAGCTTAGCCGAAGAGGGAAAACTGTTTTTT.

V and J are TRBV3-1 (or the pseudogene TRBV3-2) and TRBJ2-3; 8 bases fit TRBD2. Germline V gene lookup returns CDR1 LGHDT and CDR2 YNNKEL (reference sequence). The CDR3 has 15 amino acids. J lost 7 bases, V lost 4 bases, and 10 bases had no gene match. The CDR3 is CASSPNGGGPYTQYF. The CDR3 DNA is TGTGCCAGCAGCCCTAATGGCGGGGGGCCATATACGCAGTATTTT.

This chain uses TRBV4-1 with TRBJ1-1; perhaps TRBD1 as D (6 bases). The CDR3 spans 14 residues. V lost 2 bases, J lost 3 bases, and 10 bases lay in between. CDR1 is MGHRA and CDR2 is YSYEKL in the germline V gene. The CDR3 DNA sequence: TGCGCCAGCAGCCAACCCCCAGGGGACACTGAAGCTTTCTTT. Residues: CASSQPPGDTEAFF.

The rearrangement uses TRBV6-6 and TRBJ2-3; TRBD1 might be the D (5 bases). CDR1 is MNHNY, CDR2 SVGAGI, per germline (reference sequence). The length of the CDR3 is 11 residues. The CDR3 loop reads CSAGRTDTQYF. For the CDR3, the DNA is TGTTCCGCAGGGCGCACAGATACGCAGTATTTT.

The chain links TRBV3-1 (or the pseudogene TRBV3-2) to TRBJ2-1, with TRBD1 matching 8 bases. The germline CDR1 and CDR2 sequences are LGHDT and YNNKEL (reference sequence). This CDR3 has 15 amino acids. V lost 4 bases, J lost 6 bases, and 8 bases stayed unmatched. The CDR3 loop is CASSPGQGEFNEQFF. CDR3 nucleotide sequence: TGTGCCAGCAGCCCCGGACAGGGCGAATTCAATGAGCAGTTCTTC.

J is TRBJ1-5 and V is TRBV28; 7 positions match TRBD1. CDR3 size: 16 residues. Germline V CDR1 and CDR2: MDHEN, SYDVKM. J was trimmed by 3 bases and V by 4 bases; bases with no gene match: 9. DNA for the CDR3: TGTGCCAGCAGTTCTTACGGGACAGCGCTCAATCAGCCCCAGCATTTT. This gives the protein CASSSYGTALNQPQHF. The full variable domain, rest sourced from reference TRBV28 and TRBJ1-5, is DVKVTQSSRYLVKRTGEKVFLECVQDMDHENMFWYRQDPGLGLRLIYFSYDVKMKEKGDIPEGYSVSREKKERFSLILESASTNQTSMYLCASSSYGTALNQPQHFGDGTRLSIL.

The V and J genes are TRBV5-1 and TRBJ1-5; the D is unclear. The CDR3 totals 14 residues. Germline-derived CDR1 and CDR2 are SGHRS and YFSETQ. Trimming shortened V by 10 bases and J by 0 bases, and 14 bases separated the two germline ends. The CDR3 loop is CAAPPGSSNQPQHF. For the CDR3, the DNA is TGCGCCGCGCCCCCCGGGTCTAGCAATCAGCCCCAGCATTTT. The full variable domain, completed using reference TRBV5-1 and TRBJ1-5, is KAGVTQTPRYLIKTRGQQVTLSCSPISGHRSVSWYQQTPGQGLQFLFEYFSETQRNKGNFPGRFSGRQFSNSRSEMNVSTLELGDSALYLCAAPPGSSNQPQHFGDGTRLSIL.

The genes are TRBV11-2 and TRBJ1-5; D might be TRBD1 (6 bases). Germline-derived CDR1 and CDR2 are SGHAT and FQNNGV. Trimming left V 5 bases short and J 0 bases short, with 14 bases between. CDR3 length: 16 amino acids. CDR3 nucleotide sequence: TGTGCCAGCAGCCCGGGCAGGGGTTATAGCAATCAGCCCCAGCATTTT. Protein sequence: CASSPGRGYSNQPQHF.